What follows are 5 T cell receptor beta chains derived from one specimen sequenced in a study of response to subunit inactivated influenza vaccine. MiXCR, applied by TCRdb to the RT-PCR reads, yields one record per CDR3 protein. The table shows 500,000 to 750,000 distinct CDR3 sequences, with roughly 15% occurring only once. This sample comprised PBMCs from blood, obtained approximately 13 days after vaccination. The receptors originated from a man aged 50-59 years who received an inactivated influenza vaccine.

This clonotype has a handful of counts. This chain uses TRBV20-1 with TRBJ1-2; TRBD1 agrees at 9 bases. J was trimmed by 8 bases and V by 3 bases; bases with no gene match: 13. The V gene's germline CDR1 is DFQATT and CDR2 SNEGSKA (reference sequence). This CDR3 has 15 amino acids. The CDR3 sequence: CSASPIMTGGRGYTF. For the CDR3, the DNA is TGCAGTGCTAGCCCCATCATGACAGGGGGAAGGGGCTACACCTTC.

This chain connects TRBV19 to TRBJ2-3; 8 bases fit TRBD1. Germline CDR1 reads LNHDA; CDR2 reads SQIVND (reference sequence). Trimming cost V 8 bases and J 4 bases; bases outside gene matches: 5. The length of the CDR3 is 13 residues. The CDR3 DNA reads TGTGCCAGTCAAGGACAGGGTCCAGATACGCAGTATTTT. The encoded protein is CASQGQGPDTQYF.

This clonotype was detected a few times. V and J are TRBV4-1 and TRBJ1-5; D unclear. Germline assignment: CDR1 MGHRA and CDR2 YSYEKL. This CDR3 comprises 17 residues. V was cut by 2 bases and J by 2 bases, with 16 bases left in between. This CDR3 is CASSQFFRERGNQPQHF. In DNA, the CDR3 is TGCGCCAGCAGCCAATTTTTCCGTGAGAGGGGCAATCAGCCCCAGCATTTT.

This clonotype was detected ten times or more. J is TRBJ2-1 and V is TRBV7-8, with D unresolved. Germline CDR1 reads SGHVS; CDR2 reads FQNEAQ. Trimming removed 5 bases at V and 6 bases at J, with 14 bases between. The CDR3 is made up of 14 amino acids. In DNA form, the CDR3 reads TGTGCCAGCAGCGTCCGTACCGGAACCAATGAGCAGTTCTTC. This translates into CASSVRTGTNEQFF. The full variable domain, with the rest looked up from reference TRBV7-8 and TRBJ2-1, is GAGVSQSPRYKVAKRGQDVALRCDPISGHVSLFWYQQALGQGPEFLTYFQNEAQLDKSGLPSDRFFAERPEGSVSTLKIQRTQQEDSAVYLCASSVRTGTNEQFFGPGTRLTVL.

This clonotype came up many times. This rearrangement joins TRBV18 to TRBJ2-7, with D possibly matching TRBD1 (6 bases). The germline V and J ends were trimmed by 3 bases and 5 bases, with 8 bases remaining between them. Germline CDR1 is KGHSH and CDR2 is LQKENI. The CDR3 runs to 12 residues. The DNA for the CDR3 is TGTGCCAGCTCACCGTACAGGGACGAGCAGTACTTC. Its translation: CASSPYRDEQYF.